The 10 T cell receptor beta chains reported below all come from one sample, sequenced in a study of blood T cell repertoires in COVID-19. The repertoire was sequenced with immunoSEQ multiplex PCR; TCRdb's copy has only in-frame clones and lacks some. The sample holds about 73,000 clones, roughly nine tenths seen once. The source material was peripheral blood. The receptors come from a man of 80 years or more with acute or convalescent COVID-19.

The rearrangement uses TRBV28 and TRBJ2-3; a weak D match, TRBD1 (6 bases). This CDR3 region has 14 residues. Germline V lookup: CDR1 MDHEN, CDR2 SYDVKM. Trimming left V 5 bases short and J 6 bases short, with 15 bases between. Written as DNA, the CDR3 is TGTGCCAGCAGTGCGACAGGCCCCCCCGATACGCAGTATTTT. Its protein is CASSATGPPDTQYF.

The chain recombines TRBV5-1 with TRBJ1-2; a weak D match, TRBD1 (6 bases). Germline V lookup: CDR1 SGHRS, CDR2 YFSETQ. Trimming cost V 4 bases and J 3 bases, with 7 bases left between them. The CDR3 extends over 12 amino acids. CDR3 loop: CASSPGDYGYTF. Written as DNA, the CDR3 is TGCGCCAGCAGCCCAGGGGACTATGGCTACACCTTC.

The chain joins TRBV5-1 to TRBJ2-3; the match to TRBD2 covers 7 bases. Germline values: CDR1 SGHRS, CDR2 YFSETQ. The CDR3 loop spans 14 amino acids. V trimming: 4 bases; J trimming: 2 bases; junction bases outside the gene matches: 4. This chain's CDR3 is CASSEAGPTDTQYF. DNA for the CDR3: TGCGCCAGCAGCGAAGCGGGGCCCACAGATACGCAGTATTTT.

Only one count was recorded for this clone. This chain links TRBV11-1 with TRBJ1-1; the match to TRBD1 covers 9 bases. Germline V gene lookup returns CDR1 SGHAT and CDR2 FQDESV (reference sequence). The V segment lost 0 bases and the J segment 5 bases; nucleotides outside the gene matches: 4. The CDR3 is 15 amino acids. CDR3 in DNA: TGTGCCAGCAGCTTAGCACAGGGGGCTTTAACTGAAGCTTTCTTT. Protein sequence: CASSLAQGALTEAFF.

The chain has TRBV30 and TRBJ1-6; D is ambiguous. The V and J ends lost 4 bases and 7 bases respectively, with 8 bases between them. From germline, CDR1 is GTSNPN and CDR2 SVGIG (reference sequence). The CDR3 sequence is 12 residues long. The CDR3 DNA sequence: TGTGCCTGGAAATACGGGAATTCACCCCTCCACTTT. It encodes CAWKYGNSPLHF.

The V call is TRBV19, the J call TRBJ1-5; no reliable D call. V was trimmed by 1 base and J by 9 bases, leaving 13 bases between them. Per the germline V gene, CDR1 is LNHDA and CDR2 is SQIVND (reference sequence). The CDR3 contains 14 residues. This CDR3 is CASSIGPARGPQHF. CDR3 sequence (DNA): TGTGCCAGTAGTATAGGGCCAGCGCGTGGGCCCCAGCATTTT.

This rearrangement joins TRBV9 to TRBJ1-1; D uncertain. Germline-derived CDR1 and CDR2 are SGDLS and YYNGEE. This CDR3 has 12 residues. V was cut by 1 base and J by 6 bases, with 7 bases left in between. The CDR3 DNA is TGTGCCAGCAGCGTAAACGGGGCTGAAGCTTTCTTT. Encoded protein: CASSVNGAEAFF.

The chain has TRBV12-3 or TRBV12-4 and TRBJ1-1; the D is unclear. V lost 10 bases, J lost 0 bases, and 12 bases lay in between. This CDR3 spans 13 amino acids. The CDR3 DNA is TGTGCCACCGTTAACTCCATGAACACTGAAGCTTTCTTT. This gives the protein CATVNSMNTEAFF.

This chain uses TRBV7-9 with TRBJ2-2; D is ambiguous. CDR1 and CDR2 (germline): SEHNR, FQNEAQ (reference sequence). Trimming took 5 bases from V and 5 from J, leaving 12 bases between them. This CDR3 has 14 amino acids. CDR3 in amino acids: CASSALYPTGELFF. The CDR3 bases are TGTGCCAGCAGCGCCCTCTATCCGACCGGGGAGCTGTTTTTT.

CDR3 DNA sequence: TGTGCCAGCAGCTTAGACCGCCGCGGCTATGGCTACACCTTC. It yields the protein CASSLDRRGYGYTF. V gene TRBV13 combines with J gene TRBJ1-2; D is ambiguous. The CDR3 contains 14 residues. V was clipped by 1 base and J by 4 bases, with 10 bases between them. Germline lookup yields CDR1 PRHDT and CDR2 FYEKMQ (reference sequence).